This TCR beta chain was sequenced during a study of T cells after yellow fever vaccination. Findings and limits, study-wide: CD4 and CD8 compartments shared a small share of clonotypes, likely from convergent recombination. Compared with primary, the secondary response was weaker and peaked at day 5, not 15. Post-booster reappearance was seen for most primary-vaccination clones (roughly 97% CD4, 80% to 90% CD8).

As to this clonotype: As yet, its antigen is unknown.

V dropped 5 bases and J dropped 7 bases, with 12 bases sitting between them. CDR1 and CDR2 (germline): ENHRY, SYGVKD. CDR3 length: 14 residues. TCR cDNA, made by 5'RACE template switching, carried an added universal primer site and UMIs. TCRdb processed the 5' RACE reads anew with MiXCR; each CDR3 protein has one entry. The sample records some 300,000 distinct CDR3 sequences, over 8.5% being singletons. This TCR was recovered from a man aged 18 to 30 who received the YFV17D yellow fever vaccine. V and J are TRBV10-3 and TRBJ1-6, with D perhaps TRBD1 (6 bases). This material consisted of CD4+ T cells sorted from PBMCs, taken 45 days after the yellow fever booster vaccination. This CDR3 is CAISPQGGNSPLHF. Written as DNA, the CDR3 is TGTGCCATCAGTCCACAGGGAGGGAATTCACCCCTCCACTTT.